Each of the 17 T cell receptor beta chains below was sequenced from the same sample in a study of shared clonotypes between healthy human individuals. TCRdb's table, derived via immunoSEQ multiplex PCR, lists solely in-frame clones and lacks some. The sample contains roughly 2.4 million clones, 90% to 97% of which appear only once. Sequenced: naive CD4+ T cells sorted from blood. Subset given: CD45RA+ positively selected. The receptors were sampled from a man younger than 35 in good health.

A remark on this clone: This specimen includes other DNA sequences encoding the same CDR3. The rearrangement joins TRBV18 to TRBJ1-4; 7 bases fit TRBD1. V lost 3 bases, J lost 5 bases, and 6 bases stayed unmatched. The germline V gene has CDR1 KGHSH and CDR2 LQKENI. This CDR3 has 15 amino acids. CDR3 region: CASSPQQGRNEKLFF. The DNA for the CDR3 is TGTGCCAGCTCACCGCAACAGGGGCGGAATGAAAAACTGTTTTTT. The full variable domain, with the rest looked up from reference TRBV18 and TRBJ1-4, is NAGVMQNPRHLVRRRGQEARLRCSPMKGHSHVYWYRQLPEEGLKFMVYLQKENIIDESGMPKERFSAEFPKEGPSILRIQQVVRGDSAAYFCASSPQQGRNEKLFFGSGTQLSVL.

The chain joins TRBV5-1 to TRBJ2-2, with D possibly TRBD1 on 6 matching bases. Germline V gene lookup returns CDR1 SGHRS and CDR2 YFSETQ. V was clipped by 2 bases and J by 0 bases, with 8 bases between them. The CDR3 has 15 amino acids. CDR3 sequence (DNA): TGCGCCAGCAGCTTCGGGGACACGAACACCGGGGAGCTGTTTTTT. Residues: CASSFGDTNTGELFF.

V gene TRBV19 combines with J gene TRBJ2-7; D not certain. CDR3 length equals 13 residues. Trimming pared 5 bases from V and 5 bases from J, leaving 13 bases between. Germline V lookup: CDR1 LNHDA, CDR2 SQIVND (reference sequence). The CDR3 nucleotides are TGTGCCAGTAGTTTACCCGACCGGGACGAGCAGTACTTC. Amino acids: CASSLPDRDEQYF.

The chain joins TRBV2 to TRBJ2-7, with 8 bases that match TRBD1. Losses at the gene ends were 6 bases for V and 4 bases for J; bases not matched to a gene: 5. Germline V gene data show CDR1 as SNHLY and CDR2 as FYNNEI. The CDR3 covers 13 residues. The CDR3 DNA reads TGTGCCAGCAGCGCGACAGGGGAGTACGAGCAGTACTTC. Protein: CASSATGEYEQYF.

The chain employs TRBV15 and TRBJ2-5; D is perhaps TRBD1 or TRBD2 (5 bases each). Trimming took 1 base from V and 1 from J, leaving 13 bases between them. This CDR3 contains 16 residues. CDR1 is LNHNV, CDR2 YYDKDF, per germline (reference sequence). CDR3 protein: CATSRGAGTLQETQYF. CDR3 sequence (DNA): TGTGCCACCAGCAGAGGAGCAGGGACGCTCCAAGAGACCCAGTACTTC.

DNA for the CDR3: TGTGCCAGCGGATCAAAACGGGGAGCCAAAAACATTCAGTACTTC. Translation gives CASGSKRGAKNIQYF. This chain uses TRBV19 with TRBJ2-4, with TRBD2 as a possible D gene (5 bases). Germline CDR1 is LNHDA and CDR2 is SQIVND (reference sequence). The CDR3 has 15 amino acids. Trimming left V 9 bases short and J 0 bases short, with 15 bases between. The entire variable domain, with the rest obtained from reference TRBV19 and TRBJ2-4, is as follows: DGGITQSPKYLFRKEGQNVTLSCEQNLNHDAMYWYRQDPGQGLRLIYYSQIVNDFQKGDIAEGYSVSREKKESFPLTVTSAQKNPTAFYLCASGSKRGAKNIQYFGAGTRLSVL.

This clone was observed a single time. The gene calls are TRBV5-4 and TRBJ2-2; maybe TRBD1 (6 bases). Germline V gene data show CDR1 as SGHNT and CDR2 as YYREEE (reference sequence). There are 15 residues in the CDR3. Deletions cut 4 bases from V and 1 base from J, with 11 bases between. For the CDR3, the DNA is TGTGCCAGCAGCGTAATGACAGGGAACACCGGGGAGCTGTTTTTT. Residues: CASSVMTGNTGELFF. Drawing the rest from reference TRBV5-4 and TRBJ2-2, the complete variable domain is ETGVTQSPTHLIKTRGQQVTLRCSSQSGHNTVSWYQQALGQGPQFIFQYYREEENGRGNFPPRFSGLQFPNYSSELNVNALELDDSALYLCASSVMTGNTGELFFGEGSRLTVL.

The genes are TRBV7-9 and TRBJ1-4; no clear D. Deletions cut 5 bases from V and 4 bases from J, with 17 bases between. Germline CDR1 reads SEHNR; CDR2 reads FQNEAQ (reference sequence). This CDR3 spans 16 amino acids. CDR3 residues: CASSPLSGSYNEKLFF. CDR3 coding DNA: TGTGCCAGCAGCCCACTTTCCGGGAGCTATAATGAAAAACTGTTTTTT.

V usage is TRBV20-1 and J usage is TRBJ2-1, with a tentative D call TRBD1 (5 bases). The CDR3 is made up of 11 amino acids. V was clipped by 3 bases and J by 12 bases, with 12 bases between them. The germline V gene has CDR1 DFQATT and CDR2 SNEGSKA (reference sequence). For the CDR3, the DNA is TGCAGTGCTAGTGGGGCAATGGGGCAGTTCTTC. This translates into CSASGAMGQFF.

The rearrangement links TRBV5-4 to TRBJ2-3; D not resolved. The CDR3 spans 18 residues. Trimming removed 4 bases from V and 0 bases from J, with 21 bases in between. CDR1 and CDR2 from the germline V gene are SGHNT and YYREEE (reference sequence). This CDR3 reads CASSRRKFLLESTDTQYF. The CDR3, as DNA: TGTGCCAGCAGCCGGCGGAAGTTTCTACTCGAGAGCACAGATACGCAGTATTTT.

The chain uses TRBV27 and TRBJ1-5; no reliable D call. Deletions cut 8 bases from V and 1 base from J, with 9 bases between. Germline V lookup: CDR1 MNHEY, CDR2 SMNVEV (reference sequence). The CDR3 spans 13 residues. CDR3 sequence: CASSVGSNQPQHF. The DNA of the CDR3 is TGTGCCAGCTCCGTGGGGAGCAATCAGCCCCAGCATTTT.

The chain recombines TRBV19 with TRBJ2-5; 10 bases match TRBD2. J lost 5 bases, V lost 1 base, and 4 bases had no gene match. This CDR3 is 15 amino acids long. Germline V gene data show CDR1 as LNHDA and CDR2 as SQIVND (reference sequence). The CDR3 nucleotides are TGTGCCAGTAGTATAGGGACTAGCGGAGCGGAGACCCAGTACTTC. This sequence encodes CASSIGTSGAETQYF.

The gene calls are TRBV5-4 and TRBJ1-1; D is perhaps TRBD1 (5 bases). CDR3 length equals 17 residues. Germline values: CDR1 SGHNT, CDR2 YYREEE (reference sequence). The ends were cut back, 4 bases at V and 0 bases at J, with 19 bases in the middle. The CDR3 here is CASSRGSGSHLNTEAFF. The CDR3 nucleotides are TGTGCCAGCAGCCGGGGCTCGGGGAGCCACTTGAACACTGAAGCTTTCTTT. Complete variable domain (other parts from reference TRBV5-4 and TRBJ1-1): ETGVTQSPTHLIKTRGQQVTLRCSSQSGHNTVSWYQQALGQGPQFIFQYYREEENGRGNFPPRFSGLQFPNYSSELNVNALELDDSALYLCASSRGSGSHLNTEAFFGQGTRLTVV.

The genes are TRBV11-2 and TRBJ1-1, with D maybe TRBD1 (6 bases). CDR3 length: 12 amino acids. Between the trimmed V and J ends, which lost 4 bases and 11 bases, there was a span of 14 bases. In germline, CDR1 is SGHAT, CDR2 FQNNGV. CDR3 DNA: TGTGCCAGCAGCTCACAGGGTTTACGCGCTTTCTTT. Translating it yields CASSSQGLRAFF.

This clone was recorded once. Other nucleotide sequences in the sample specify the same CDR3. The chain couples TRBV10-3 to TRBJ1-1; no firm D call. V was clipped by 4 bases and J by 4 bases, with 10 bases between them. CDR1 is ENHRY, CDR2 SYGVKD, per germline. CDR3 length: 13 residues. The CDR3 nucleotides are TGTGCCATCAGTGTTGAGGGTGGCACTGAAGCTTTCTTT. It encodes CAISVEGGTEAFF.

About this clone: This CDR3 is also generated by other DNA sequences in the sample. This chain connects TRBV18 to TRBJ2-2; no reliable D call. Germline V gene data show CDR1 as KGHSH and CDR2 as LQKENI. CDR3 length: 14 amino acids. Trimming took 3 bases from V and 1 from J, leaving 6 bases between them. The CDR3 is CASSPDRNTGELFF. CDR3 nucleotide sequence: TGTGCCAGCTCACCCGACCGGAACACCGGGGAGCTGTTTTTT.

This clone came up once. The V call is TRBV19, the J call TRBJ2-1; 8 nucleotides match TRBD1. CDR3 length equals 15 residues. The V gene end was trimmed by 1 base and the J gene end by 5 bases; junction bases not matched to a gene: 4. CDR1 is LNHDA and CDR2 is SQIVND in the germline V gene (reference sequence). CDR3 nucleotide sequence: TGTGCCAGTAGTATAGCAGGGGGCCTGCACAATGAGCAGTTCTTC. Residues: CASSIAGGLHNEQFF. The entire variable domain, with the rest obtained from reference TRBV19 and TRBJ2-1, is as follows: DGGITQSPKYLFRKEGQNVTLSCEQNLNHDAMYWYRQDPGQGLRLIYYSQIVNDFQKGDIAEGYSVSREKKESFPLTVTSAQKNPTAFYLCASSIAGGLHNEQFFGPGTRLTVL.